These 8 T cell receptor beta chains came from one sample sequenced in a study of long-term antiretroviral therapy in people with HIV (dated by TCRdb to between 2020 and 2023). The immunoSEQ hsTCRB v3.0 assay was used at survey level resolution to sequence the TRB variable region. Imported from immuneACCESS, the table was reduced by TCRdb to in-frame sequences with V and J called. These copies leave out some clones; in studies compared against another copy, an unresolved V gene accounts for under half, and the cause of the remainder is not known. The sample table holds around 28,000 clones, of which about nine tenths were seen once. The ten largest clones take up about 4.4% of the sample. Sequencing was performed on unsorted PBMCs, taken 3.1 years after starting antiretroviral therapy. Receptors originate from a man younger than 30 with HIV.

The gene calls are TRBV13 and TRBJ1-3; TRBD1 agrees at 7 bases. The CDR3 spans 14 residues. Germline CDR1 and CDR2: PRHDT and FYEKMQ (reference sequence). Trimming removed 4 bases from V and 3 bases from J; junction bases left unmatched: 3. CDR3 in DNA: TGTGCCAGCAGCTCAGACAGGGTTGGAAACACCATATATTTT. Its translation is CASSSDRVGNTIYF. Supplemented by reference TRBV13 and TRBJ1-3, the full variable domain reads AAGVIQSPRHLIKEKRETATLKCYPIPRHDTVYWYQQGPGQDPQFLISFYEKMQSDKGSIPDRFSAQQFSDYHSELNMSSLELGDSALYFCASSSDRVGNTIYFGEGSWLTVV.

The genes are TRBV18 and TRBJ1-1; D is ambiguous. Germline loops: CDR1 KGHSH, CDR2 LQKENI. The ends were cut back, 5 bases at V and 3 bases at J, with 10 bases in the middle. The CDR3 loop spans 13 amino acids. CDR3 region: CASSLREDTEAFF. CDR3 in DNA: TGTGCCAGCTCATTAAGGGAGGACACTGAAGCTTTCTTT.

J is TRBJ1-5 and V is TRBV7-8; D gene ambiguous. In germline, CDR1 is SGHVS, CDR2 FQNEAQ. This CDR3 contains 14 residues. V lost 1 base, J lost 0 bases, and 4 bases lay in between. CDR3 DNA: TGTGCCAGCAGCTTAGAAGGTAGCAATCAGCCCCAGCATTTT. The encoded protein is CASSLEGSNQPQHF.

This chain connects TRBV11-2 to TRBJ2-7; TRBD2 matches 15 bases. This CDR3 spans 17 amino acids. The V and J ends lost 4 bases and 3 bases, in that order; junction bases with no gene match: 7. Germline assignment: CDR1 SGHAT and CDR2 FQNNGV. Written as DNA, the CDR3 is TGTGCCAGCAGCTCCGGACTAGCGGGGGGGCCGAGCTACGAGCAGTACTTC. Encoded protein: CASSSGLAGGPSYEQYF.

The V call is TRBV18, the J call TRBJ1-1, with D unclear. V dropped 1 base and J dropped 3 bases, with 12 bases sitting between them. This CDR3 is 15 amino acids long. Looked up from germline, CDR1 is KGHSH and CDR2 is LQKENI. CDR3 amino acids: CASSPRMDLDTEAFF. In nucleotides, the CDR3 is TGTGCCAGCTCACCACGGATGGATCTAGACACTGAAGCTTTCTTT.

The rearrangement joins TRBV6-5 to TRBJ2-7; TRBD1 agrees at 10 bases. CDR1 and CDR2 (germline): MNHEY, SVGAGI. There are 14 residues in the CDR3. V trimming: 4 bases; J trimming: 7 bases; junction bases outside the gene matches: 7. The CDR3 loop is CASSSETGGREQYF. The CDR3 DNA follows: TGTGCCAGCAGTTCCGAGACAGGGGGCCGAGAGCAGTACTTC.

This rearrangement joins TRBV19 to TRBJ1-2; 7 positions agree with TRBD1. The CDR3 has 15 amino acids. Germline trimming cut 5 bases from V and 8 bases from J; bases unmatched to any gene: 14. Germline CDR1 LNHDA, CDR2 SQIVND (reference sequence). CDR3: CASSPRDSRAWGYTF. For the CDR3, the DNA is TGTGCCAGTAGTCCGAGGGACAGCCGAGCTTGGGGCTACACCTTC.

The chain recombines TRBV28 with TRBJ2-7; perhaps TRBD2 as D (6 bases). V dropped 2 bases and J dropped 2 bases, with 10 bases sitting between them. CDR3 size: 14 residues. Germline loops: CDR1 MDHEN, CDR2 SYDVKM. The CDR3 protein is CASSLTGETYEQYF. The CDR3 DNA is TGTGCCAGCAGTTTAACGGGAGAGACCTACGAGCAGTACTTC.